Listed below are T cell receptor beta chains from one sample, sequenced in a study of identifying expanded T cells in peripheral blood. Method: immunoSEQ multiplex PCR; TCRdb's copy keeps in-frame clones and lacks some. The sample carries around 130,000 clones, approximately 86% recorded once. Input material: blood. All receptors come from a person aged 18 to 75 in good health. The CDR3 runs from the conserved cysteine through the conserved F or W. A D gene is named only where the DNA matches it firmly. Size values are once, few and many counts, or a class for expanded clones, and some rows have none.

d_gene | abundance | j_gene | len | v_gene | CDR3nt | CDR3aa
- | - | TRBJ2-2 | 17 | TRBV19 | TGTGCCAGTATCCCCAAACACCCACAGGGTTGGGCCGGGGAGCTGTTTTTT | CASIPKHPQGWAGELFF
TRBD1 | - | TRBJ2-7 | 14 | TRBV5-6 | TGTGCCAGCAACCTCAAGGGGGCTAGCTACGAGCAGTACTTC | CASNLKGASYEQYF
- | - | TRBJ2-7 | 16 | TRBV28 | TGTGCCAGCAGTCTTTATTCTTGGTCACAGGGATACGAGCAGTACTTC | CASSLYSWSQGYEQYF
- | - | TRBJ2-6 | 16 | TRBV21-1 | TGTGCCAGCAGCAAAGATCTCAAGACAGGGAGAAACGTCCTGACTTTC | CASSKDLKTGRNVLTF
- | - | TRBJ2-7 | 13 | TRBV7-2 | TGTGCCAGCAGCTTACTAGGCCAGGGGGAGCAGTACTTC | CASSLLGQGEQYF
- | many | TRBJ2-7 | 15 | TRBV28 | TGTGCCAGCAGTCACACCGGGACAACTTCGGACGAGCAGTACTTC | CASSHTGTTSDEQYF
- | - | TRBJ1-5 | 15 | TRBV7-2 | TGTGCCAGCAGCTACGGGCAGGATCACAATCAGCCCCAGCATTTT | CASSYGQDHNQPQHF
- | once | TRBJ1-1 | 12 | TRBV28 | TGTGCCAGCAGTTTAGCGAACACTGAAGCTTTCTTT | CASSLANTEAFF
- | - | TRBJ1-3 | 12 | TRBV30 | TGTGCCTGGATTACCTCGGGAAACACCATATATTTT | CAWITSGNTIYF
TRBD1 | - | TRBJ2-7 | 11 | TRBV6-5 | TGTGCCAGCATCAGGGGGCGTGAGCAGTACTTC | CASIRGREQYF
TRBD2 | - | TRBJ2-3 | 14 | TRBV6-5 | TGTGCCAGCGGATTAGCGGGACCCACAGATACGCAGTATTTT | CASGLAGPTDTQYF
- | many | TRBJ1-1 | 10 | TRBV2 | TGTGCCAGCAGTTTCACTGAAGCTTTCTTT | CASSFTEAFF
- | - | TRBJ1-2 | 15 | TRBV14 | TGTGCCAGCAGCCAAGTAGGGGGGACATCTTATGGCTACACCTTC | CASSQVGGTSYGYTF
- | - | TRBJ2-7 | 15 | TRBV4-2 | TGTGCCAGCAGCCATTCGACAGGCCTCTACGTGGGGCAGTACTTC | CASSHSTGLYVGQYF
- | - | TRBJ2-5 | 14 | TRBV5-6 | TGTGCCAGCAGCTTTGGATGGGGGGAGGAGACCCAGTACTTC | CASSFGWGEETQYF
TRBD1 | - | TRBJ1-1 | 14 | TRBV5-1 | TGCGCCAGCAGCACGGGACAGGCTAAGGCTGAAGCTTTCTTT | CASSTGQAKAEAFF
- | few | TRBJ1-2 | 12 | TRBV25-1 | TGTGCCAGCAGTGGGGCAGGCTATGGCTACACCTTC | CASSGAGYGYTF
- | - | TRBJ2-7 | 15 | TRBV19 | TGTGCCAGTAGTATAAAGACAGGCCAGGGCCACGAGCAGTACTTC | CASSIKTGQGHEQYF
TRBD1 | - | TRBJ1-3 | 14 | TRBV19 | TGTGCCAGCATAATAACAGGGGATGGAAACACCATATATTTT | CASIITGDGNTIYF
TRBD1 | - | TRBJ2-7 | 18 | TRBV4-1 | TGCGCCAGCAGCCAAGATGTACTGAGACAGGGGGCTGTCTACGAGCAGTACTTC | CASSQDVLRQGAVYEQYF
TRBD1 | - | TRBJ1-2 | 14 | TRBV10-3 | TGTGCCATCAGTGAGGCAGGGGGCGCGAGAGGCTACACCTTC | CAISEAGGARGYTF
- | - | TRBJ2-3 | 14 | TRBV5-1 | TGCGCCAGCAGCTCGGTACCAGGGTTAGATACGCAGTATTTT | CASSSVPGLDTQYF
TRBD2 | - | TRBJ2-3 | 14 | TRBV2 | TGTGCCAGCAGTCCTAGCGGGGGAGGAGATACGCAGTATTTT | CASSPSGGGDTQYF
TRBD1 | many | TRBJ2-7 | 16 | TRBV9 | TGTGCCAGCAGCGTGGGAATAGGGACAGCAAACTACGAGCAGTACTTC | CASSVGIGTANYEQYF
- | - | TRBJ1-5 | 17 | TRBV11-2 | TGTGCCAGCAGCATACACGGGACGGGTCCTAGCAATCAGCCCCAGCATTTT | CASSIHGTGPSNQPQHF
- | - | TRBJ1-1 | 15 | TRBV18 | TGTGCCAGCTCGTCCCGGACAGTTATGAACACTGAAGCTTTCTTT | CASSSRTVMNTEAFF
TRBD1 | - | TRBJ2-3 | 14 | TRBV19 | TGTGCCAGTAGTAGCCGGGACAGGTTCGATACGCAGTATTTT | CASSSRDRFDTQYF
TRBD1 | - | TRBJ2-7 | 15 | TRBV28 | TGTGCCAGCACCTCCCTGGGGACAGGGGAATACGAGCAGTACTTC | CASTSLGTGEYEQYF
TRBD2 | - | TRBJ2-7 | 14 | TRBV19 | TGTGCCAGTAGTATCCTAGCGGGAGGTTACGAGCAGTACTTC | CASSILAGGYEQYF
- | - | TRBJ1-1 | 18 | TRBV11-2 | TGTGCCAGCAGCTTTGGTTTTAGCACAGGACGCATGAACACTGAAGCTTTCTTT | CASSFGFSTGRMNTEAFF
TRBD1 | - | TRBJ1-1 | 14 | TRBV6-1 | TGTGCCAGCAGAACCAGGGGGGGGAACACTGAAGCTTTCTTT | CASRTRGGNTEAFF
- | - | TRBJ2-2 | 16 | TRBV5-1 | TGCGCCAGCAGCCGAAGCCAGGGTTCGAACACCGGGGAGCTGTTTTTT | CASSRSQGSNTGELFF
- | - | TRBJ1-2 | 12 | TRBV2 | TGTGCCAGCAGTGAAGCGCTTCGGGGATACACCTTC | CASSEALRGYTF
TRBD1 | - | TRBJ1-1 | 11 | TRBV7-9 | TGTGCCAGCAGGGCCGGGACAGGGGCTTTCTTT | CASRAGTGAFF
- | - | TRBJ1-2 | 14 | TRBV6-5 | TGTGCCAGCAGTTACTCTGGACCGGGACTGGGCTACACCTTC | CASSYSGPGLGYTF
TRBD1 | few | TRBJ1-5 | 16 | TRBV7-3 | TGTGCCAGCAGCCCCCCTGTGGGACAGGGGAGGCAGCCCCAGCATTTT | CASSPPVGQGRQPQHF
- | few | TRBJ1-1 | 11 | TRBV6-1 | TGTGCCAGCAGTGAAGTAGGTGAAGCTTTCTTT | CASSEVGEAFF
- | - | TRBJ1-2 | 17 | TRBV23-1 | TGCGCCAGCAGTCGCCCCCGCCATCGCAGGGGTGCCTATGGCTACACCTTC | CASSRPRHRRGAYGYTF
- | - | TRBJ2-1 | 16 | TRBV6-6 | TGTGCCAGCAGTAGGGAGCTTAGCCTTTCCTACAATGAGCAGTTCTTC | CASSRELSLSYNEQFF
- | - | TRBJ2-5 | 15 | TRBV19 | TGTGCCAGTAGTATACCGGGGGCTACTCGAGAGACCCAGTACTTC | CASSIPGATRETQYF
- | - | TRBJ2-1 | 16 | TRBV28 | TGTGCCAGCAGCCGTACAGGGAGTGTGTTCTACAATGAGCAGTTCTTC | CASSRTGSVFYNEQFF
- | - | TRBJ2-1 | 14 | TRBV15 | TGTGCCACCAGCAGAGATCTAGCAGACAATGAGCAGTTCTTC | CATSRDLADNEQFF
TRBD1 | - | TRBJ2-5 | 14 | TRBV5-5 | TGTGCCAGCAGCTTCGGACAGGGAGAAGAGACCCAGTACTTC | CASSFGQGEETQYF
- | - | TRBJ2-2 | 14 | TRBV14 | TGTGCCAGCAGCCAAGTGGGGAATTCCGGGGAGCTGTTTTTT | CASSQVGNSGELFF
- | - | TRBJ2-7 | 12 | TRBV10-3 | TGTGCCATCAGTGAGGGGACCTACGAGCAGTACTTC | CAISEGTYEQYF
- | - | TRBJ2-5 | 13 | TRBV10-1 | TGCGCCAGCAGTCCCGGCAGGAGCGCGACCCAGTACTTC | CASSPGRSATQYF
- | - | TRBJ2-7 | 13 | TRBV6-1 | TGTGCCAGCAGTGAAACAGTTTCCTACGAGCAGTACTTC | CASSETVSYEQYF
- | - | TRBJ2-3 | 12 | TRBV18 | TGTGCCAGCTCACCAAGCACAGATACGCAGTATTTT | CASSPSTDTQYF
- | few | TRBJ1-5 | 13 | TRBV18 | TGTGCCAGCTCAGCCCAGGGCAATCAGCCCCAGCATTTT | CASSAQGNQPQHF
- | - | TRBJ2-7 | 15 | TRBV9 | TGTGCCAGCAGCGACTCCCTGGGGGTGGCCTACGAGCAGTACTTC | CASSDSLGVAYEQYF
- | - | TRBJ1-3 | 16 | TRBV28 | TGTGCCAGCAGTTTATGGTCTGGCGACTCTGGAAACACCATATATTTT | CASSLWSGDSGNTIYF
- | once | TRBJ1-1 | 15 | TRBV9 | TGTGCCAGCAGCGTAGTTTGGCGTATGAACACTGAAGCTTTCTTT | CASSVVWRMNTEAFF
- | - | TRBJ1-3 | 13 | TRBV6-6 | TGTGCCAGCAGTAGAGGGGGGGGAAACACCATATATTTT | CASSRGGGNTIYF
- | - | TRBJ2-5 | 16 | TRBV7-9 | TGTGCCAGCAGCCAAAACCCCAGGGCAGGGCTAGAGACCCAGTACTTC | CASSQNPRAGLETQYF
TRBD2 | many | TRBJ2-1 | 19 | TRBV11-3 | TGTGCCAGCAGCTTAGATTGGTCTAGCGGGGGGGGATCCTACAATGAGCAGTTCTTC | CASSLDWSSGGGSYNEQFF
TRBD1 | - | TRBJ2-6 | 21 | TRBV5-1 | TGCGCCAGCAGCTTGAGACAGGGGGCCCTCTCCCTCAGCTCTGGGGCCAACGTCCTGACTTTC | CASSLRQGALSLSSGANVLTF
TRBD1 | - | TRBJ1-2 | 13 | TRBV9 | TGTGCCAGCAGCGTAGGGCCGGACAGGGGCTACACCTTC | CASSVGPDRGYTF
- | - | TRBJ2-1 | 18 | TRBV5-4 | TGTGCCAGCAGCTTCCTAAAGGGGACGGATCACTCCTACAATGAGCAGTTCTTC | CASSFLKGTDHSYNEQFF